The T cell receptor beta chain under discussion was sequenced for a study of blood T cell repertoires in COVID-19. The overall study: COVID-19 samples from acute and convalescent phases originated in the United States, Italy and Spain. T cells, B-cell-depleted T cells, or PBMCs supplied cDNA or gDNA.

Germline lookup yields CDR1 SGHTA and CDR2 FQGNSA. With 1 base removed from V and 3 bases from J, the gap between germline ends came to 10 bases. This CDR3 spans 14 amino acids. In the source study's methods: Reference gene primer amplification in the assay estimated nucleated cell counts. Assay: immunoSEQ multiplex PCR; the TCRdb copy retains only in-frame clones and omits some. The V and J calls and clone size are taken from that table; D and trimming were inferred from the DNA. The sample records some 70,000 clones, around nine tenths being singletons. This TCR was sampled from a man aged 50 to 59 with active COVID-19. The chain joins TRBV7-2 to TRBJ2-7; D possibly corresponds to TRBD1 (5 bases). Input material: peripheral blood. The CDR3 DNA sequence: TGTGCCAGCAGCTTAGTGGGCAGGGACTACGAGCAGTACTTC. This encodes CASSLVGRDYEQYF.